This T cell receptor beta chain was observed in a study of cytomegalovirus exposure and HLA in healthy donors. The PCR used 60 Vbeta and 13 Jbeta primers. Data came from immunoSEQ multiplex PCR; TCRdb stores just in-frame clones and leaves some out. The profile covers roughly 290,000 clones, with about 90% appearing a single time and roughly 2.1% taken by the ten largest. The V end was cut by 4 bases, the J end by 6 bases, with 9 bases between. CDR1 and CDR2 (germline): SNHLY, FYNNEI. CDR3 length equals 12 residues. As to this clone: Its antigen is unknown.

Findings and caveats of the study: Investigators reported some 150 TCR beta chains as tied to cytomegalovirus.

The clonotype was recovered from a woman aged 18-29 years in good health and CMV-seronegative. The sequencing input was PBMCs. This rearrangement joins TRBV2 to TRBJ1-1; D unclear. The DNA for the CDR3 is TGTGCCAGCAGTGGGGAGGGCCCTGAAGCTTTCTTT. Its protein product is CASSGEGPEAFF.